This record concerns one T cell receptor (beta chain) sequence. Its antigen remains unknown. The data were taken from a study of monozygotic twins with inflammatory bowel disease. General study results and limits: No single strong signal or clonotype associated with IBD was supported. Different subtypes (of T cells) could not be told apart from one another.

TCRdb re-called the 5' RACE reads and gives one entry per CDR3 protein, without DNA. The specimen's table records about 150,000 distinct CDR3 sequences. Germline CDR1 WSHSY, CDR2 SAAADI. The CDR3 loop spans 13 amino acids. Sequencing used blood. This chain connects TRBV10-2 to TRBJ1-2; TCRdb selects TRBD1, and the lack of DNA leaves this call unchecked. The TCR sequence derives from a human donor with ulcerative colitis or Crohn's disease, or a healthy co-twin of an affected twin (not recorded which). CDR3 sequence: CASSGQGYYGYTF.